This TCR beta chain was profiled in a study of control samples from healthy donors and cancer patients. TCRdb's table, derived via immunoSEQ multiplex PCR, lists solely in-frame clones and lacks some. The data show 140,000 to 150,000 clones, around 90% seen once. This receptor was taken from a man aged 25-45 years in good health. Sequenced sample: blood.

As DNA, the CDR3 is TGTGCCAGCAGCTTAAGGTTGCCTAATAAGCATGAAGCTTTCTTT. As protein: CASSLRLPNKHEAFF. V gene TRBV7-8 combines with J gene TRBJ1-1; D is ambiguous. The V gene lost 2 bases and the J gene lost 7 bases, with 17 bases spanning the gap. The CDR3 has 15 amino acids. Germline CDR1 is SGHVS and CDR2 is FQNEAQ.